This T cell receptor (beta chain) came from a study of cytomegalovirus exposure and HLA in healthy donors. The donors were in the roughly 130-subject validation cohort, distinct from the roughly 700-subject first cohort. Clones were sequenced by immunoSEQ multiplex PCR, and TCRdb holds only the in-frame ones, with some missing. The repertoire holds 140,000 to 150,000 clones, 94% seen once, with 1.5% to 2% in the top ten. Looked up from germline, CDR1 is SGDLS and CDR2 is YYNGEE. V lost 7 bases to trimming and J lost 5 bases, with 18 bases between them. The CDR3 covers 14 residues. Sequencing was performed on PBMCs. The chain uses TRBV9 and TRBJ1-1; perhaps TRBD1 as D (6 bases). This sequence originates from a man younger than 35 in good health and CMV-seropositive. CDR3 region: CASHQGNGWTEAFF. In DNA, the CDR3 is TGTGCCAGCCATCAGGGGAATGGATGGACTGAAGCTTTCTTT.